This TCR beta chain was profiled in a study of control samples from healthy donors and cancer patients. TCRdb's copy holds only in-frame clones and misses some; the assay was immunoSEQ multiplex PCR. The sample has about 20,000 clones, more than 70% seen once; the top ten hold about 9%. CDR3 size: 14 residues. Germline CDR1 KGHSH, CDR2 LQKENI. The germline V and J ends were trimmed by 4 bases and 1 base, with 7 bases remaining between them. The receptor was isolated from an older woman with head and neck cancer. Sequencing used PBMCs. This rearrangement joins TRBV18 to TRBJ2-2; the D is unclear. For the CDR3, the DNA is TGTGCCAGCTCACAGGGAATGAACACCGGGGAGCTGTTTTTT. This sequence encodes CASSQGMNTGELFF.